This is a list of T cell receptor beta chains from one sample in a study of blood T cell repertoires in COVID-19. Some clones are missing from TCRdb's copy, which holds only in-frame ones; the method was immunoSEQ multiplex PCR. The repertoire holds around 140,000 clones, with 85% to 90% as singletons. The material sequenced was peripheral blood. The receptors shown here come from a man between 65 and 85 years old with active COVID-19. CDR3s include the opening cysteine and the closing phenylalanine or tryptophan. The D gene is left open where the match is weak. Clone size is stated in some rows and not others, as once, few, many or a class when expanded.

V gene	clone size	J gene	D gene	CDR3 DNA	CDR3 protein
TRBV4-2	NA	TRBJ2-1	TRBD2	TGTGCCAGCAGCCAAGGGGCGGGAGGGCCCTACAATGAGCAGTTCTTC	CASSQGAGGPYNEQFF
TRBV2	NA	TRBJ2-4	NA	TGTGCCAGCAAGGCGGGGCTCGAAAACATTCAGTACTTC	CASKAGLENIQYF
TRBV27	NA	TRBJ2-5	TRBD1	TGTGCCAGCAGTCCGGGACAGGGGAGGGTGGAGACCCAGTACTTC	CASSPGQGRVETQYF
TRBV5-6	NA	TRBJ1-4	TRBD1	TGTGCCAGCAGCTTGGGACAGGGAGGCGTTGAAAAACTGTTTTTT	CASSLGQGGVEKLFF
TRBV24-1	NA	TRBJ1-1	NA	TGTGCCACAAGGCGAGGGATTGACACTGAAGCTTTCTTT	CATRRGIDTEAFF
TRBV5-4	few	TRBJ2-5	TRBD2	TGTGCCAGCAGCTTGGCGAGCGGGAGACGGGTGGAGACCCAGTACTTC	CASSLASGRRVETQYF
TRBV3-1/TRBV3-2	NA	TRBJ1-6	NA	TGTGCCAGCAGCCAAGACGGGGGTAAATCACCCCTCCACTTT	CASSQDGGKSPLHF
TRBV7-9	NA	TRBJ2-7	TRBD2	TGTGCCAGCAGCTCGGGGACTAGCGTCTACGAGCAGTACTTC	CASSSGTSVYEQYF
TRBV29-1	NA	TRBJ2-5	TRBD1	TGCAGCGAGAGGACAGGGGGAGAGACCCAGTACTTC	CSERTGGETQYF
TRBV27	NA	TRBJ1-2	NA	TGTGCCAGCAGTTTATCGGGGGGAGCAGGCTATGGCTACACCTTC	CASSLSGGAGYGYTF
TRBV6-2/TRBV6-3	NA	TRBJ1-2	TRBD1	TGTGCCAGCAGTTACCGACAGGGGAACTATGGCTACACCTTC	CASSYRQGNYGYTF
TRBV6-5	NA	TRBJ2-1	TRBD2	TGTGCCAGCAGTTACCAGCGGGAGGGTTATGAGCAGTTCTTC	CASSYQREGYEQFF
TRBV28	NA	TRBJ2-1	NA	TGTGCCAGCGAAAAGGGACGGGAGTCCTACAATGAGCAGTTCTTC	CASEKGRESYNEQFF
TRBV27	NA	TRBJ1-1	NA	TGTGCCAGCGTAAAGGTGTCGGGGAGGAACACTGAAGCTTTCTTT	CASVKVSGRNTEAFF
TRBV4-1	NA	TRBJ1-2	NA	TGCGCCAGCAGCCATACCAGGGGACCGGTCGATGGCTACACCTTC	CASSHTRGPVDGYTF
TRBV11-3	NA	TRBJ2-7	TRBD1	TGTGCCAGCAGCTTAGCGGGGACAGCGCCGATATCCTACGAGCAGTACTTC	CASSLAGTAPISYEQYF
TRBV5-1	once	TRBJ1-1	TRBD1	TGCGCCAGCAGCTGGGGACAGGGGAGGAACACTGAAGCTTTCTTT	CASSWGQGRNTEAFF
TRBV9	NA	TRBJ2-3	TRBD2	TGTGCCAGCAGCCCCGGGATCCTAGCGGGAGGGCCCGATACGCAGTATTTT	CASSPGILAGGPDTQYF
TRBV19	once	TRBJ2-7	TRBD1	TGTGCCAGTAGTAGAGGACAGGGGACCTACGAGCAGTACTTC	CASSRGQGTYEQYF
TRBV7-2	NA	TRBJ1-1	NA	TGTGCCAGCGTGCCCGGGGGGGCGAGGAACACTGAAGCTTTCTTT	CASVPGGARNTEAFF
TRBV18	NA	TRBJ1-1	NA	TGTGCCAGCTCACCACTGGACACCATGAACACTGAAGCTTTCTTT	CASSPLDTMNTEAFF
TRBV30	NA	TRBJ2-7	TRBD2	TGTGCCTGGAGTGTACACCGCGGGAGCTACGAGCAGTACTTC	CAWSVHRGSYEQYF
TRBV28	NA	TRBJ2-7	NA	TGTGCCAGCAGTTCAAGCCCAGACAGCTACGAGCAGTACTTC	CASSSSPDSYEQYF
TRBV7-3	NA	TRBJ2-6	TRBD1	TGTGCCAGCAGCCCGGGACAGTTACGAACTGGGGCCAACGTCCTGACTTTC	CASSPGQLRTGANVLTF
TRBV7-8	NA	TRBJ1-1	NA	TGTGCCAGCAGCTTGACGACTGATTCCACTGAAGCTTTCTTT	CASSLTTDSTEAFF
TRBV7-2	NA	TRBJ2-5	NA	TGTGCCAGCAGCTGGGGACAACAAGAGACCCAGTACTTC	CASSWGQQETQYF
TRBV2	once	TRBJ2-2	TRBD2	TGTGCCAGCAGAGCTAGCGGGGTGAACACCGGGGAGCTGTTTTTT	CASRASGVNTGELFF
TRBV5-8	NA	TRBJ2-2	TRBD1	TGTGCCAGCAGCTTGAGGGACAGGGGAGCAGCCGGGGAGCTGTTTTTT	CASSLRDRGAAGELFF
TRBV19	few	TRBJ1-3	NA	TGTGCCAGTTCAGAAAACTCTGGAAACACCATATATTTT	CASSENSGNTIYF
TRBV7-9	NA	TRBJ2-2	NA	TGTGCCAGCAGCTTAGGATCGTGGCACACCGGGGAGCTGTTTTTT	CASSLGSWHTGELFF
TRBV28	NA	TRBJ1-1	TRBD1	TGTGCCAGCAGCCGGGGACAGCTCGACACTGAAGCTTTCTTT	CASSRGQLDTEAFF
TRBV7-2	NA	TRBJ1-5	NA	TGTGCCTCCAGGGCGGATAGCAATCAGCCCCAGCATTTT	CASRADSNQPQHF
TRBV19	few	TRBJ1-5	TRBD1	TGTGCCAGTACTGACAGGGGGCTTCAGCCCCAGCATTTT	CASTDRGLQPQHF
TRBV5-4	NA	TRBJ1-2	NA	TGTGCCAGCAGCTTGGCCACAGATGGCTACACCTTC	CASSLATDGYTF
TRBV11-2	NA	TRBJ2-3	NA	TGTGCCAGCGCCGAGCAGGGGTGGGCAGATACGCAGTATTTT	CASAEQGWADTQYF
TRBV7-9	NA	TRBJ1-1	NA	TGTGCCAGCAGCCTCGCTGGCGGTATGAACACTGAAGCTTTCTTT	CASSLAGGMNTEAFF
TRBV7-7	NA	TRBJ2-1	NA	TGTGCCAGCAGCCCTAGCGTTTACAATGAGCAGTTCTTC	CASSPSVYNEQFF
TRBV18	NA	TRBJ1-1	NA	TGTGCCAGCTCACTTCCTCGGGGAGTTAACACTGAAGCTTTCTTT	CASSLPRGVNTEAFF
TRBV4-3	NA	TRBJ2-7	TRBD1	TGCGCCAGCAGCCAAGGGGTGGGACAGGGCTACGAGCAGTACTTC	CASSQGVGQGYEQYF
TRBV20-1	NA	TRBJ2-1	TRBD1	TGCAGTGCTAGATCACAGGGGGAGCAGTTCTTC	CSARSQGEQFF
TRBV6-1	NA	TRBJ1-2	NA	TGTGCCAGCAGTGAGACAGCCCTGAGGGGCTACACCTTC	CASSETALRGYTF
TRBV20-1	NA	TRBJ2-7	NA	TGCAGTGCTATGGGGGGCTACGAGCAGTACTTC	CSAMGGYEQYF
TRBV18	NA	TRBJ2-1	NA	TGTGCCAGCTCACCACGACTTACAAATGAGCAGTTCTTC	CASSPRLTNEQFF
TRBV9	NA	TRBJ2-1	TRBD2	TGTGCCAGCAGCGTTGAGGGACTAGCGGGAGCCGGGCAGTTCTTC	CASSVEGLAGAGQFF
TRBV3-1/TRBV3-2	NA	TRBJ2-2	NA	TGTGCCAGCAGCTCTCGGACACCCACTAACACCGGGGAGCTGTTTTTT	CASSSRTPTNTGELFF
TRBV19	NA	TRBJ2-3	NA	TGTGCCAGTAGTATAAACAGGGCAACAGATACGCAGTATTTT	CASSINRATDTQYF
TRBV9	NA	TRBJ2-7	NA	TGTGCCAGCAGCCCCGCCCCGTCCCGGAGCTCCTACGAGCAGTACTTC	CASSPAPSRSSYEQYF
TRBV28	once	TRBJ1-2	TRBD1	TGTGCCAGCAGTTCACAGGGGGCGGATGGCTACACCTTC	CASSSQGADGYTF
TRBV28	NA	TRBJ2-3	NA	TGTGCCAGCACGCGAGGTTTAGGACAGCGAGGAGATACGCAGTATTTT	CASTRGLGQRGDTQYF
TRBV18	NA	TRBJ2-1	TRBD2	TGTGCCAGCTCACCACTCGGGACTAGTAATGAGCAGTTCTTC	CASSPLGTSNEQFF
TRBV6-2/TRBV6-3	few	TRBJ2-7	TRBD1	TGTGCCAGCAGTTTTTTAACCGGGACAGCGTCCTACGAGCAGTACTTC	CASSFLTGTASYEQYF
TRBV29-1	NA	TRBJ2-2	TRBD1	TGCAGCGTTGTGACAGGGACGAACACCGGGGAGCTGTTTTTT	CSVVTGTNTGELFF
TRBV15	NA	TRBJ2-1	TRBD1	TGTGCCACCAGCAGAGTGAAGGGGGCTAGCTCCTACAATGAGCAGTTCTTC	CATSRVKGASSYNEQFF